This T cell receptor (beta chain) was captured by sequencing in a study of blood T cell repertoires in COVID-19. Sequencing was performed with immunoSEQ multiplex PCR; in TCRdb, only in-frame clones are kept and a portion is missing. The sample lists approximately 250,000 clones, roughly 82% occurring once. The TCR comes from a woman at least 80 years old with COVID-19, enrolled during active disease. The material sequenced was peripheral blood.

The CDR3 DNA sequence: TGTGCCAGCAGCTTAGTACCGTCGGGACAGGGGATAGGGAGTGGCTACACCTTC. It translates to CASSLVPSGQGIGSGYTF. This chain links TRBV7-6 with TRBJ1-2; 10 bases match TRBD1. The germline V gene encodes CDR1 SGHVS and CDR2 FNYEAQ. This CDR3 is built from 18 residues. V was pared by 1 base and J by 7 bases, with 15 bases of the junction left unmatched.